This is a list of T cell receptor beta chains from one sample in a study of cytomegalovirus exposure and HLA in healthy donors. Sequenced by immunoSEQ multiplex PCR; TCRdb stores in-frame clones only, minus some. This table holds some 210,000 clones, around 86% found once. Sequenced material: PBMCs. All receptors come from a man aged 25-45 years in good health and CMV-seronegative. The CDR3 runs from the conserved cysteine through the conserved F or W. The order of the fields is clone size, D gene, J gene, V gene, CDR3 protein, CDR3 DNA. The D gene is left open where the match is weak. Clone size is shown for a subset of rows, as once, few, many or a class of expanded clone.

NA NA TRBJ2-3 TRBV6-6 CAGGAAGTDTQYF TGTGCCGGCGGGGCTGCAGGGACAGATACGCAGTATTTT
NA NA TRBJ2-3 TRBV6-5 CATLSGTSTDTQYF TGTGCCACCCTAAGCGGAACTAGCACAGATACGCAGTATTTT
NA TRBD1 TRBJ2-7 TRBV18 CASSPLAGTGAHEQYF TGTGCCAGCTCACCCCTTGCGGGGACAGGGGCCCACGAGCAGTACTTC
NA NA TRBJ2-7 TRBV30 CAWSRGSYEQYF TGTGCCTGGAGTCGGGGCTCCTACGAGCAGTACTTC
NA NA TRBJ2-6 TRBV13 CASSYSTHRSGANVLTF TGTGCCAGCAGCTACTCAACGCACAGATCTGGGGCCAACGTCCTGACTTTC
NA TRBD2 TRBJ2-3 TRBV28 CASSVLAIGSDTQYF TGTGCCAGCAGTGTACTAGCGATCGGTTCAGATACGCAGTATTTT
NA TRBD1 TRBJ1-2 TRBV19 CASKGQGDYGYTF TGTGCCAGTAAGGGACAGGGAGACTATGGCTACACCTTC
NA NA TRBJ2-2 TRBV19 CASTQRPTGELFF TGTGCCAGCACCCAGCGGCCCACCGGGGAGCTGTTTTTT
few NA TRBJ1-1 TRBV29-1 CSVVPGDTEAFF TGCAGCGTTGTCCCCGGAGACACTGAAGCTTTCTTT
NA TRBD2 TRBJ2-7 TRBV27 CASGGGLPPLEQYF TGTGCCAGCGGGGGGGGACTACCGCCTTTAGAGCAGTACTTC
NA NA TRBJ2-1 TRBV5-1 CASAPIRVIGDEQFF TGCGCCAGCGCTCCGATAAGGGTCATCGGGGATGAGCAGTTCTTC
NA TRBD1 TRBJ1-2 TRBV4-3 CASSQDRTGAYGYTF TGCGCCAGCAGCCAAGATAGGACAGGAGCATATGGCTACACCTTC
NA NA TRBJ1-1 TRBV5-6 CASSPLTESNTEAFF TGTGCCAGCAGCCCCCTGACAGAGTCGAACACTGAAGCTTTCTTT
once NA TRBJ2-7 TRBV19 CASRVTGLVNEQYF TGTGCCAGTAGGGTGACAGGCTTAGTGAACGAGCAGTACTTC
NA TRBD1 TRBJ1-3 TRBV2 CASSGMGTGGEQPSRTIYF TGTGCCAGCAGTGGAATGGGGACAGGGGGCGAACAGCCCTCTCGGACCATATATTTT
NA NA TRBJ1-1 TRBV30 CAWSVRGYTNTEAFF TGTGCCTGGAGTGTACGAGGCTACACAAACACTGAAGCTTTCTTT
NA TRBD1 TRBJ1-2 TRBV11-2 CASSLGPTGPYGYTF TGTGCCAGCAGCTTAGGACCGACAGGGCCATATGGCTACACCTTC
once NA TRBJ2-4 TRBV2 CASRDSEAKNIQYF TGTGCCAGCAGGGACAGCGAGGCCAAAAACATTCAGTACTTC
NA NA TRBJ2-1 TRBV7-9 CASSPPLRVDDNEQFF TGTGCCAGCAGCCCGCCGTTGCGGGTCGATGACAATGAGCAGTTCTTC
NA NA TRBJ2-7 TRBV27 CASSPGTFYYEQYF TGTGCCAGCAGTCCCGGGACATTTTACTACGAGCAGTACTTC
few NA TRBJ2-1 TRBV5-1 CASSLTGRYNEQFF TGCGCCAGCAGCTTAACAGGGCGATACAATGAGCAGTTCTTC
once TRBD1 TRBJ1-3 TRBV15 CATSGGRGLTSGNTIYF TGTGCCACCAGCGGAGGAAGGGGGCTAACCTCTGGAAACACCATATATTTT
NA TRBD1 TRBJ1-5 TRBV18 CASSPGQGAGNQPQHF TGTGCCAGCTCACCCGGACAGGGGGCTGGCAATCAGCCCCAGCATTTT